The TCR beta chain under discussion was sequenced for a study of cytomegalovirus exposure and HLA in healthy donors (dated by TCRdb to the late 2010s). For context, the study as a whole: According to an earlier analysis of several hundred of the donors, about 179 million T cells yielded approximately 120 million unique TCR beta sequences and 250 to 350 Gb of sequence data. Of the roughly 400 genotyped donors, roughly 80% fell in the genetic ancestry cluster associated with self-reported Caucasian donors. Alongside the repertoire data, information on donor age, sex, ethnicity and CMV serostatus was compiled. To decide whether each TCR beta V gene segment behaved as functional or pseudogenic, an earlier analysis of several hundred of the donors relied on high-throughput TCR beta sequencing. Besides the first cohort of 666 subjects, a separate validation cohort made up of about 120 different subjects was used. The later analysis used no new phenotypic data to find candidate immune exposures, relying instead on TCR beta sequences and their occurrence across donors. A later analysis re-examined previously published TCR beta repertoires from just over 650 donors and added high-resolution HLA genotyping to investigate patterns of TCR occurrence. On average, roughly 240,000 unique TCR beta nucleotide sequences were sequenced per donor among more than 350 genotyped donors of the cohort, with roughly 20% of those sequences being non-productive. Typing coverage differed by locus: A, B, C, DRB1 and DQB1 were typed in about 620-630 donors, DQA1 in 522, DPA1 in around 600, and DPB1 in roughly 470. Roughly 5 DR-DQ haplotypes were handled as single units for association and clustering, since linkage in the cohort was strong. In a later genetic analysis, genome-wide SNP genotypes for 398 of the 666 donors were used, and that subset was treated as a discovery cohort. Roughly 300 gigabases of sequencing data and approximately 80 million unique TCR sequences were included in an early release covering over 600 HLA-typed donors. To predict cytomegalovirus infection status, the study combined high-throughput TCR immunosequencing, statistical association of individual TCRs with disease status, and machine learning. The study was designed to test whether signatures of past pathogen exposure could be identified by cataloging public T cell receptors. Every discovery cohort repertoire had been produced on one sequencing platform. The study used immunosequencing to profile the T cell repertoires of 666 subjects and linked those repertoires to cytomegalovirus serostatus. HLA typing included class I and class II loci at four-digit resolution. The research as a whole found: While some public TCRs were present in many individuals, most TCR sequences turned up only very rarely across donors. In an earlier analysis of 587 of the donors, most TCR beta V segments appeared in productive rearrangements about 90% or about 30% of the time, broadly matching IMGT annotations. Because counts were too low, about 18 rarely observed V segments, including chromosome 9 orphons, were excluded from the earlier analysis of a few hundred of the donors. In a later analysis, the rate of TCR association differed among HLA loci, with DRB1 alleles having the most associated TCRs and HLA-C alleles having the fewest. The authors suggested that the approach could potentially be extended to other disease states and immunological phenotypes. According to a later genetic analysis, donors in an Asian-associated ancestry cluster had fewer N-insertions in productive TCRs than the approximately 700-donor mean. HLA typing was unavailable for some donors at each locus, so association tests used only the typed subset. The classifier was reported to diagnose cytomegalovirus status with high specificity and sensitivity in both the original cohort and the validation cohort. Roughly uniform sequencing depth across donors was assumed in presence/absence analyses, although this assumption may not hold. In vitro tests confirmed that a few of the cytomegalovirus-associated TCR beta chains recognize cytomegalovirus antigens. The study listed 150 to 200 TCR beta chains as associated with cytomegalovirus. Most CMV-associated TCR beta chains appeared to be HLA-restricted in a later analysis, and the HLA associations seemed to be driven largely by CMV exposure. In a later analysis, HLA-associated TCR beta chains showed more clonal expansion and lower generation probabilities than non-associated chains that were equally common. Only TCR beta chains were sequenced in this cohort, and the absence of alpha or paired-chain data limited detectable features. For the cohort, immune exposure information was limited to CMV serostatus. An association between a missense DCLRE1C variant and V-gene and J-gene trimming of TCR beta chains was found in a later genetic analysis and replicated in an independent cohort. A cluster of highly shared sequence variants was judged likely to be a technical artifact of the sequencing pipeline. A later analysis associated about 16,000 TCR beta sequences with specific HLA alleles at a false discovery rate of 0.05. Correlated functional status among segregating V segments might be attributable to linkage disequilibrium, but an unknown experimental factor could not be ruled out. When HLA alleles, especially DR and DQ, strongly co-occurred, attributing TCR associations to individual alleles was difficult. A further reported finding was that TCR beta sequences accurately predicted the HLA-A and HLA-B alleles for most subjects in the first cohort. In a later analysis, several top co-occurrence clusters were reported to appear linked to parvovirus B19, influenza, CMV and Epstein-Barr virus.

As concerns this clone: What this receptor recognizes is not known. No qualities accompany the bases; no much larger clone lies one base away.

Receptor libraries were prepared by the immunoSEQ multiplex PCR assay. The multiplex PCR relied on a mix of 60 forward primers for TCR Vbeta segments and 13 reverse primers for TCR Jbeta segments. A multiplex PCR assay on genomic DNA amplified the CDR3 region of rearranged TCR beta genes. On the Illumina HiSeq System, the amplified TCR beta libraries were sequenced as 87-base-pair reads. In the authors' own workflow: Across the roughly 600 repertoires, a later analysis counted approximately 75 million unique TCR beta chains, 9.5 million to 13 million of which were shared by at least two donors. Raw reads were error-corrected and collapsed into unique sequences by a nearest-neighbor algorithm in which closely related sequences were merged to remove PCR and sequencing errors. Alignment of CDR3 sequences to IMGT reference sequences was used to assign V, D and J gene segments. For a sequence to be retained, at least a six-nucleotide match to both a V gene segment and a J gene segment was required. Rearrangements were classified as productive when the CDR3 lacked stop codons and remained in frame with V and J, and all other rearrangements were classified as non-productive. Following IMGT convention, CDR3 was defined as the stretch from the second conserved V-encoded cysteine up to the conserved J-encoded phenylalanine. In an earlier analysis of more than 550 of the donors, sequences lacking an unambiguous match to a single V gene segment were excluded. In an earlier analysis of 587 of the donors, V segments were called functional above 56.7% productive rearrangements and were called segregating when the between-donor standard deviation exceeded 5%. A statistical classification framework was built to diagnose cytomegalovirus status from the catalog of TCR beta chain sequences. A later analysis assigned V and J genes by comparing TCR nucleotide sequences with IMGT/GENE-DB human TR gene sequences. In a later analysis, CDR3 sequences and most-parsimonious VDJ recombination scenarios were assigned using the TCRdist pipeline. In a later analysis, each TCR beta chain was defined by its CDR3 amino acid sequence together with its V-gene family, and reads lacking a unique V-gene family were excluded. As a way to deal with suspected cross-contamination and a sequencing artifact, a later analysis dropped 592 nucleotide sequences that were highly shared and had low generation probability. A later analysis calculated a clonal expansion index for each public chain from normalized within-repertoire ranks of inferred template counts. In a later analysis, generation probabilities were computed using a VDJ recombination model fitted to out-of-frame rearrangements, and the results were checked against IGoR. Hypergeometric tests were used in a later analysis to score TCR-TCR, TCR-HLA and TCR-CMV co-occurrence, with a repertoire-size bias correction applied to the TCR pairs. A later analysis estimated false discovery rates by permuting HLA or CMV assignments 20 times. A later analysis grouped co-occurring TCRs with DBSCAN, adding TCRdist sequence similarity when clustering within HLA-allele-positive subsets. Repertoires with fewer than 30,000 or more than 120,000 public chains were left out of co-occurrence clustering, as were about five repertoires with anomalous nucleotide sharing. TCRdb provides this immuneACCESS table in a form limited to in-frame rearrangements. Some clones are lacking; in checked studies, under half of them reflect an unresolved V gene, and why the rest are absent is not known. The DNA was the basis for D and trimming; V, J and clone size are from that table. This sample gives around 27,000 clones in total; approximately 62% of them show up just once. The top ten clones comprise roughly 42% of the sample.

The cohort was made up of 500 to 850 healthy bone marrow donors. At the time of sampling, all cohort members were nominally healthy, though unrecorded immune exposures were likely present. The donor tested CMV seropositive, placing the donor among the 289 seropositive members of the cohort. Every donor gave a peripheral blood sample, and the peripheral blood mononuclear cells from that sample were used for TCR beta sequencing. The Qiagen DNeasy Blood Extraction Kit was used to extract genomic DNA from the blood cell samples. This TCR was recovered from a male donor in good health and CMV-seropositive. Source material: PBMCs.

The sequenced DNA is TGTGCCAGCAGCTTAATGGCAACTGGGGCCAACGTCCTGACTTTC. Its coded protein is CASSLMATGANVLTF. The sequence joins TRBV7-9 to TRBJ2-6, with the D gene uncertain. Its CDR3 holds 15 amino acids, cysteine through phenylalanine. Here the CDR3 DNA is all that survives: 45 bases in frame from base 1. CDR1 and CDR2 were assigned from the germline V gene (reference sequence) as SEHNR and FQNEAQ. V gives up 2 bases and J gives up 2 bases, and the segment between their germline ends measures 7 bases.